This TCR beta chain was identified in a study of blood T cell repertoires in COVID-19. Seattle patients were enrolled during active infection and followed longitudinally. Trimming took 2 bases from V and 4 from J, leaving 12 bases between them. This CDR3 contains 15 residues. Germline CDR1 and CDR2: MGHRA and YSYEKL. Method: immunoSEQ multiplex PCR; TCRdb's copy keeps in-frame clones and lacks some. The data show 200,000 to 250,000 clones, around 88% seen once. Sequenced input: peripheral blood. This rearrangement joins TRBV4-1 to TRBJ2-1; D might be TRBD1 (6 bases). The TCR was taken from a woman aged 25 to 45 with COVID-19, enrolled during active disease. The CDR3 reads CASSQRTDSYNEQFF. In DNA form, the CDR3 reads TGCGCCAGCAGCCAACGGACAGACAGTTACAATGAGCAGTTCTTC.